This is a list of T cell receptor beta chains from one sample in a study of cytomegalovirus exposure and HLA in healthy donors. Sequencing was performed with immunoSEQ multiplex PCR; in TCRdb, only in-frame clones are kept and a portion is missing. Among roughly 310,000 clones listed, nearly 90% were seen once. The sequencing input was PBMCs. The receptors were gathered from a man in his thirties or forties in good health and CMV-seronegative. Both conserved end residues are part of each CDR3. The order of the fields is J gene, clone size, D gene, V gene, CDR3 protein, CDR3 DNA. The D gene is left open where the match is weak. Not every row has a clone size; where given, it reads once, few, many or a size class.

TRBJ1-2,once,.,TRBV2,CASGGSRELGQDYGYTF,TGTGCCAGCGGAGGATCTAGGGAGCTGGGTCAGGACTATGGCTACACCTTC
TRBJ1-5,.,TRBD1,TRBV19,CASSMVRGRQPQHF,TGTGCCAGTAGTATGGTTAGGGGGCGTCAGCCCCAGCATTTT
TRBJ1-4,.,.,TRBV19,CASSTQRGNEKLFF,TGTGCCAGTAGTACGCAAAGGGGTAATGAAAAACTGTTTTTT
TRBJ2-7,once,TRBD1,TRBV19,CASSRTGSSYEQYF,TGTGCCAGTAGTAGGACAGGGAGCTCCTACGAGCAGTACTTC
TRBJ2-7,.,TRBD1,TRBV30,CAWSVSQGLSYEQYF,TGTGCCTGGAGTGTGTCACAGGGGCTTTCCTACGAGCAGTACTTC
TRBJ1-1,once,TRBD1,TRBV7-9,CASSFQGQLNTEAFF,TGTGCCAGCAGCTTCCAGGGACAGCTAAACACTGAAGCTTTCTTT
TRBJ1-1,.,.,TRBV6-5,CASVPLGGNTEAFF,TGTGCCAGCGTCCCTCTTGGTGGCAACACTGAAGCTTTCTTT
TRBJ2-7,few,.,TRBV11-2,CASSLNRAWYEQYF,TGTGCCAGCAGCTTAAACAGGGCATGGTACGAGCAGTACTTC
TRBJ2-7,.,.,TRBV4-2,CASSHPQPLGRYEQYF,TGTGCCAGCAGCCATCCCCAACCCCTGGGGCGCTACGAGCAGTACTTC
TRBJ2-5,once,.,TRBV15,CATSRDQRTKRDQYF,TGTGCCACCAGCAGAGATCAGCGTACAAAAAGAGACCAGTACTTC
TRBJ1-1,.,.,TRBV13,CASRPGFGAGEAFF,TGTGCCAGCAGGCCAGGATTTGGGGCTGGGGAAGCTTTCTTT
TRBJ1-3,.,TRBD1,TRBV30,CAWSVGAGGHGNTIYF,TGTGCCTGGAGTGTAGGGGCAGGGGGTCATGGAAACACCATATATTTT
TRBJ2-1,.,TRBD1,TRBV5-1,CASGRQGANEQFF,TGCGCCAGCGGGAGACAGGGGGCCAATGAGCAGTTCTTC
TRBJ2-3,.,TRBD1,TRBV14,CASSRGPGQGMADTQYF,TGTGCCAGCAGCCGAGGTCCGGGACAGGGAATGGCAGATACGCAGTATTTT
TRBJ1-1,.,TRBD1,TRBV4-1,CASSQEWTGGGEAFF,TGCGCCAGCAGCCAAGAGTGGACAGGGGGTGGGGAAGCTTTCTTT
TRBJ2-2,few,TRBD1,TRBV7-6,CASSYGDRAGTGELFF,TGTGCCAGCAGCTATGGGGACAGGGCGGGCACCGGGGAGCTGTTTTTT
TRBJ2-3,.,.,TRBV9,CASSVGGSTDTQYF,TGTGCCAGCAGCGTGGGGGGAAGCACAGATACGCAGTATTTT
TRBJ2-1,.,TRBD2,TRBV7-8,CASSLATSGGKRSYNEQFF,TGTGCCAGCAGCTTAGCCACTAGCGGGGGGAAAAGATCCTACAATGAGCAGTTCTTC
TRBJ2-3,.,TRBD1,TRBV7-2,CASSRQGTDTQYF,TGTGCCAGCAGTCGACAGGGGACAGATACGCAGTATTTT
TRBJ2-1,.,.,TRBV7-6,CASSFLRGAYNEQFF,TGTGCCAGCAGCTTCCTCAGGGGAGCATACAATGAGCAGTTCTTC
TRBJ2-7,.,TRBD2,TRBV4-2,CASSQASGYYEQYF,TGTGCCAGCAGCCAAGCTAGCGGCTACTACGAGCAGTACTTC
TRBJ2-5,.,.,TRBV4-1,CASSQGHGGSDQETQYF,TGCGCCAGCAGCCAAGGGCACGGAGGGAGCGACCAAGAGACCCAGTACTTC